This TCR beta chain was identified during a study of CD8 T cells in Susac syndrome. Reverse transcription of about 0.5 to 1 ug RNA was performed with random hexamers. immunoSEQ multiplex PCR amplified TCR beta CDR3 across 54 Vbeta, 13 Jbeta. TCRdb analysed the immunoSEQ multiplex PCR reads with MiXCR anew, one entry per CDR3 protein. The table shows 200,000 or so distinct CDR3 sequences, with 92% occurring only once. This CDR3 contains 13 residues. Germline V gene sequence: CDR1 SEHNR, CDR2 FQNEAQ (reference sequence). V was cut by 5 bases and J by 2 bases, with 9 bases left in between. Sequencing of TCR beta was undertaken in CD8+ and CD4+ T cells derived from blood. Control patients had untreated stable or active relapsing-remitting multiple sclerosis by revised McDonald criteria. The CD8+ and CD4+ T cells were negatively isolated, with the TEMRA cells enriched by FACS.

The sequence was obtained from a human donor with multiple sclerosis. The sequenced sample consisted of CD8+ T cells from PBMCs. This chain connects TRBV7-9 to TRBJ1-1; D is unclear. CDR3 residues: CASSPAINTEAFF. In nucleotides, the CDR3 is TGTGCCAGCAGCCCAGCAATCAACACTGAAGCTTTCTTT. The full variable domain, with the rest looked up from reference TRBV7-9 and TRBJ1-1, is DTGVSQNPRHKITKRGQNVTFRCDPISEHNRLYWYRQTLGQGPEFLTYFQNEAQLEKSRLLSDRFSAERPKGSFSTLEIQRTEQGDSAMYLCASSPAINTEAFFGQGTRLTVV.